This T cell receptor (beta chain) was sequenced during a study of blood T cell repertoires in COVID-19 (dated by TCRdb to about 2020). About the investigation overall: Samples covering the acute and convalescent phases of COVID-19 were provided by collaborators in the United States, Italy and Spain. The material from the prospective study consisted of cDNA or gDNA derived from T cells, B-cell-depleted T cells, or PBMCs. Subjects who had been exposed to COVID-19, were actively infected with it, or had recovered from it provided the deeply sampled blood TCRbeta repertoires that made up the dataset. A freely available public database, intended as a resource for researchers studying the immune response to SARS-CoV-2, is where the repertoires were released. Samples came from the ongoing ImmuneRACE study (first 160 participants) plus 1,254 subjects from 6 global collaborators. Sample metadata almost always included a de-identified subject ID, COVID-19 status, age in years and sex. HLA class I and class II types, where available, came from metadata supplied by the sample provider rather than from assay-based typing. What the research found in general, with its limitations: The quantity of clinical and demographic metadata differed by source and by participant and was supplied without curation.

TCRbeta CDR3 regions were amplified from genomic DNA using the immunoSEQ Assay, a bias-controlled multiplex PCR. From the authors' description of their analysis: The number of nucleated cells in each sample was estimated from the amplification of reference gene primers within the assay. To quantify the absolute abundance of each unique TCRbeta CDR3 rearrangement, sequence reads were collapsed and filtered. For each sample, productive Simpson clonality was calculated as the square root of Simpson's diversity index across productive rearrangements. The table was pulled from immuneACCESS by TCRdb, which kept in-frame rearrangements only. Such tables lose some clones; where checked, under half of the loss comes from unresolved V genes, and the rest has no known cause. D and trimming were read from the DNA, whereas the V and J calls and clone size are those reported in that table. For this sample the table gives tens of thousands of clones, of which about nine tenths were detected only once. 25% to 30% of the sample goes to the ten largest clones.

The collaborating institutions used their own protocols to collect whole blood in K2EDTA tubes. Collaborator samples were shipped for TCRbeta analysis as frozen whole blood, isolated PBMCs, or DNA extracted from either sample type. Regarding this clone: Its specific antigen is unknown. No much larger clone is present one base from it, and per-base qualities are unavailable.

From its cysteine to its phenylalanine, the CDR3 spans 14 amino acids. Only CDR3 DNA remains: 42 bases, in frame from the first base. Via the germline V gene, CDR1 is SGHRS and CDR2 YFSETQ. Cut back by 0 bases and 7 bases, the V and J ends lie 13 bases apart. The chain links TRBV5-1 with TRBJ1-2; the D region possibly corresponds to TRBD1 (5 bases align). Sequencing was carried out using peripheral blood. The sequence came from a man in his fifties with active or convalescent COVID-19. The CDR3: CASSLGQSPPGYTF. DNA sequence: TGCGCCAGCAGCTTGGGACAGTCCCCACCTGGCTACACCTTC.